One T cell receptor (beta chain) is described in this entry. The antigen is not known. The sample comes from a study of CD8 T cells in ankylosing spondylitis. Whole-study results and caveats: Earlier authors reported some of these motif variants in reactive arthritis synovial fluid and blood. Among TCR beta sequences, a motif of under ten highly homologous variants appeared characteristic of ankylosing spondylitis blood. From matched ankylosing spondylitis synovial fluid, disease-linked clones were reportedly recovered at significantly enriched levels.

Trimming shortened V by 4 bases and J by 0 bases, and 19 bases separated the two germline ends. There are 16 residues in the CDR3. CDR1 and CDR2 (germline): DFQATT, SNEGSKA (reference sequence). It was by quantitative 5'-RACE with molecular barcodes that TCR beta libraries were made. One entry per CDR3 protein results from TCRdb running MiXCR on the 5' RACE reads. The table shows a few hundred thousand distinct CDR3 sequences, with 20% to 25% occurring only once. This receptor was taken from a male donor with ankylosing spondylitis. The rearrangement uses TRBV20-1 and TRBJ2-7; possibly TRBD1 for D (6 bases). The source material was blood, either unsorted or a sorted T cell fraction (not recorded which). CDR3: CSAKELGAEGSYEQYF. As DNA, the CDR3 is TGCAGTGCTAAGGAATTGGGGGCCGAGGGCTCCTACGAGCAGTACTTC.